Listed below are T cell receptor beta chains from one sample, sequenced in a study of T-cell reconstitution after alpha-beta-depleted transplantation in children. TCRdb processed the PCR reads anew with MiXCR; each CDR3 protein has one entry. The table includes 400,000 to 500,000 distinct CDR3 sequences, 11% detected once. The source material was PBMCs from the stem cell graft donor, sampled from the stem cell graft. The receptors stem from a human donor who donated a stem cell graft to a child with acute myeloid leukemia. CDR3s include the opening cysteine and the closing phenylalanine or tryptophan. The order of the fields is clone size, J gene, D gene, V gene, CDR3 DNA, CDR3 protein. A D gene is named only where the DNA matches it firmly. Rows may omit the clone size; those that give it use once, few, many or a size class.

few,TRBJ2-1,TRBD2,TRBV7-9,TGTGCCAGCAGCCCCCTGGGGGACTACCACAATGAGCAGTTCTTC,CASSPLGDYHNEQFF
few,TRBJ1-4,-,TRBV5-6,TGTGCCAGCAGCGGACCTCCTTGGGGCTCGGATGAAAAACTGTTTTTT,CASSGPPWGSDEKLFF
many,TRBJ1-6,TRBD1,TRBV10-3,TGTGCCACCGTAGCTGGACAGGGATCCAATTCACCCCTCCACTTT,CATVAGQGSNSPLHF
few,TRBJ1-1,-,TRBV29-1,TGCAGCGACCAGAACACTGAAGCTTTCTTT,CSDQNTEAFF
-,TRBJ1-1,TRBD1,TRBV7-3,TGTGCCAGCAGCTTAAATCAGGGGGGTCGGGTTGAAGCTTTCTTT,CASSLNQGGRVEAFF
many,TRBJ2-2,-,TRBV20-1,TGCAGTGCTCCCGTCCCAGCCGGGGAGCTGTTTTTT,CSAPVPAGELFF
many,TRBJ2-7,TRBD1,TRBV5-6,TGTGCCAGCAGCTTGACAGGGGCAACCTACGAGCAGTACTTC,CASSLTGATYEQYF
many,TRBJ2-5,TRBD1,TRBV7-9,TGTGCCAGCAGCCCCGGGACAGTTCCTTACCAAGAGACCCAGTACTTC,CASSPGTVPYQETQYF
many,TRBJ1-1,TRBD1,TRBV12-3/TRBV12-4,TGTGCCAGCAGTTGGGAGGGGGCGGGCGTCACTGAAGCTTTCTTT,CASSWEGAGVTEAFF
-,TRBJ2-1,TRBD2,TRBV29-1,TGCAGCGTTTTAGCGGGAGGGGAATTTGGTGAGCAGTTCTTC,CSVLAGGEFGEQFF
many,TRBJ2-5,TRBD2,TRBV20-1,TGCAGTGCTCGTAGCGGGGGGGCCGGGGAGACCCAGTACTTC,CSARSGGAGETQYF
many,TRBJ1-1,-,TRBV25-1,TGTGCCAGCAAGGGCGGTTTCACTGAAGCTTTCTTT,CASKGGFTEAFF
-,TRBJ2-3,TRBD2,TRBV5-8,TGTGCCAGCAGCCCTGGGACTAGCGGGAAAGCAGATACGCAGTATTTT,CASSPGTSGKADTQYF
-,TRBJ2-6,-,TRBV5-1,TGCGCCAGCAGCTCGAACCAAGGACGGGTCTCTGGGGCCAACGTCCTGACTTTC,CASSSNQGRVSGANVLTF
-,TRBJ2-3,TRBD2,TRBV12-3/TRBV12-4,TGTGCCAGCAGACTTAGCGGGGGGATCACAGATACGCAGTATTTT,CASRLSGGITDTQYF
-,TRBJ2-2,-,TRBV7-8,TGTGCCAGCAGCCTGCAGGGAGGCGGGGAGCTGTTTTTT,CASSLQGGGELFF
-,TRBJ2-2,-,TRBV12-3/TRBV12-4,TGTGCCAGCAGTGGAGGGGGGGGCCTCCGGGAGCTGTTTTTT,CASSGGGGLRELFF
-,TRBJ2-1,TRBD2,TRBV4-2,TGTGCCAGCAGCCCATGGGGGACTAGCGGGTTCAATGAGCAGTTCTTC,CASSPWGTSGFNEQFF
-,TRBJ2-5,-,TRBV21-1,TGTGCCAGCAGCAAGATCCCTGGGGAAGGAGAGACCCAGTACTTC,CASSKIPGEGETQYF
few,TRBJ2-7,TRBD2,TRBV6-1,TGTGCCAGCAGGGGCGGGAGGGCCATCGAGCAGTACTTC,CASRGGRAIEQYF
many,TRBJ2-1,-,TRBV4-2,TGTGCCAGCAGCCAAGGCCTAAGGGCGGTCAATGAGCAGTTCTTC,CASSQGLRAVNEQFF
few,TRBJ2-5,TRBD2,TRBV7-7,TGTGCTAGCAGCTTAGGTGCTAGCGGGAGCCGTTCACAAGAGACCCAGTACTTC,CASSLGASGSRSQETQYF
many,TRBJ2-1,-,TRBV12-3/TRBV12-4,TGTGCCAGCAGTTTCCGTACTAGTGGGCAGTTCTTC,CASSFRTSGQFF
-,TRBJ2-7,-,TRBV5-4,TGTGCCAGCAGCTTGGCCCGGGGTAGCGATCCTAAGCAGTACTTC,CASSLARGSDPKQYF
-,TRBJ1-6,-,TRBV12-3/TRBV12-4,TGTGCCAGCAGTTTCGGACAAAATAATTCACCCCTCCACTTT,CASSFGQNNSPLHF
-,TRBJ2-2,TRBD2,TRBV12-3/TRBV12-4,TGTGCCAGCAGTTTAGCCGGGGGGGCCTCCGGGGAGCTGTTTTTT,CASSLAGGASGELFF
many,TRBJ2-5,-,TRBV20-1,TGCAGCGGTCATGGGGGAGAAGAGACCCAGTACTTC,CSGHGGEETQYF
-,TRBJ2-7,-,TRBV5-1,TGCGCCAGCACCTCGGTCTTAGACGAGCAGTACTTC,CASTSVLDEQYF
-,TRBJ1-5,-,TRBV15,TGTGCCACCAGCAGAGACTTACGGAACAATCAGCCCCAGCATTTT,CATSRDLRNNQPQHF
-,TRBJ1-4,-,TRBV9,TGTGCCAGCAGCGAGGCCGCAACTAATGAAAAACTGTTTTTT,CASSEAATNEKLFF
many,TRBJ2-2,TRBD2,TRBV6-4,TGTGCCAGCAGTGATCGGGAGGGCTCCGGGGAGCTGTTTTTT,CASSDREGSGELFF
many,TRBJ2-7,-,TRBV29-1,TGCAGAGGCCTCCGGGACACAGTCTCCTACGAGCAGTACTTC,CRGLRDTVSYEQYF
few,TRBJ2-1,-,TRBV2,TGTGCCAGCAGTGACCCGGGCTCCTACAATGAGCAGTTCTTC,CASSDPGSYNEQFF
many,TRBJ2-7,-,TRBV5-6,TGTGCCAGCAGCTTGATCCAGGGAGGCTTTGGGGAGCAGTACTTC,CASSLIQGGFGEQYF
many,TRBJ1-1,-,TRBV5-1,TGCGCCAGCAGCGGGGCGGGGGTCGGCACTGAAGCTTTCTTT,CASSGAGVGTEAFF
many,TRBJ2-5,-,TRBV27,TGTGCCAGCAGTTTAATGGGAGGAAGGCCAGAGACCCAGTACTTC,CASSLMGGRPETQYF
-,TRBJ2-1,-,TRBV20-1,TGCAGTGCTAGAGTCCGGCTTCGCTCCTACAATGAGCAGTTCTTC,CSARVRLRSYNEQFF
few,TRBJ2-3,-,TRBV12-3/TRBV12-4,TGTGCCAGCAGTTTAGGGAAGCGGCCAAGCACAGATACGCAGTATTTT,CASSLGKRPSTDTQYF
many,TRBJ1-2,TRBD1,TRBV12-3/TRBV12-4,TGTGCCAGCAGTCCCCAAGGGACAGCAGTTCTTGGCTACACCTTC,CASSPQGTAVLGYTF
few,TRBJ2-5,-,TRBV5-1,TGCGCCAGCAGCTTGGTGACCAACTTCCAAGAGACCCAGTACTTC,CASSLVTNFQETQYF
many,TRBJ2-3,TRBD1,TRBV20-1,TGCAGTGCTAGAGACGGACAGGGGGCAGATACGCAGTATTTT,CSARDGQGADTQYF
-,TRBJ2-2,TRBD1,TRBV7-9,TGTGCCAGCAGCCCGTCGGCCGGGACAGGGCTGGGGTGGAACACCGGGGAGCTGTTTTTT,CASSPSAGTGLGWNTGELFF
-,TRBJ2-1,-,TRBV2,TGTGCCAGCAGTGGAGATACTTCTAAGTCCTACAATGAGCAGTTCTTC,CASSGDTSKSYNEQFF
-,TRBJ1-4,-,TRBV20-1,TGCAGTGCCCTAACCGGGACGGAGAATGAAAAACTGTTTTTT,CSALTGTENEKLFF
few,TRBJ2-2,TRBD2,TRBV4-2,TGTGCCAGCAGAATGTTGGGGACTAGCGACACCGGGGAGCTGTTTTTT,CASRMLGTSDTGELFF
-,TRBJ1-6,-,TRBV6-6,TGTGCCAGCAGACAGGGAGATTCACCCCTCCACTTT,CASRQGDSPLHF
few,TRBJ2-1,TRBD2,TRBV9,TGTGCCAGCAGCGTAGTAGGTAGCGGGGATTCCAATGAGCAGTTCTTC,CASSVVGSGDSNEQFF
-,TRBJ1-4,-,TRBV5-1,TGCGCCAGCAGCTTGGTGGGATCAACTAATGAAAAACTGTTTTTT,CASSLVGSTNEKLFF
-,TRBJ2-1,TRBD2,TRBV7-3,TGTGCCAGCAGCTTAATGGCGGGAGGGCAGGGCAATGAGCAGTTCTTC,CASSLMAGGQGNEQFF